This T cell receptor beta chain comes out of a study of shared clonotypes between healthy human individuals. Overall study: The donor pool was made up of two women and a few men aged 18 to 49.

Adults of Caucasian background living in Nashville, Tennessee made up all donors. General study results and limits: Represented diversity, genetic and exposure-history alike, was limited by few donors. It was only blood that was sampled, and tissue repertoires likely differ.

Details on this clone: Its matching antigen is unknown.

Trimming shortened V by 7 bases and J by 3 bases, and 7 bases separated the two germline ends. The CDR3 is 11 amino acids. Germline V lookup: CDR1 MNHEY, CDR2 SVGAGI. The protocol was immunoSEQ multiplex PCR, while the TCRdb copy is restricted to in-frame clones and leaves out a portion. The sample holds about 600,000 clones, 97% seen once. V gene TRBV6-5 combines with J gene TRBJ2-7; no definite D call. Sequencing was done on a sample of naive CD4+ T cells sorted from blood. Subset in this sample: CD45RA+ positively selected. The source is a woman aged 25 to 39 in good health. CDR3 protein: CASNGFYEQYF. For the CDR3, the DNA is TGTGCCAGCAATGGTTTCTACGAGCAGTACTTC.